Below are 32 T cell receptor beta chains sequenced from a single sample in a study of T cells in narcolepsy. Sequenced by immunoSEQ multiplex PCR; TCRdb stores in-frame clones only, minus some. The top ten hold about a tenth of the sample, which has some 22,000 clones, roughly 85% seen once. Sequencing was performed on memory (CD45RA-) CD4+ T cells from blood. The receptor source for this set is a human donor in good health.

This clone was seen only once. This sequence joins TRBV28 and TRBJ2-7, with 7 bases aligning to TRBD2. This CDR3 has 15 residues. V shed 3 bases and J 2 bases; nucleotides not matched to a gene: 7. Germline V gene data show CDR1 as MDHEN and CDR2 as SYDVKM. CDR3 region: CASSLAGLVAYEQYF. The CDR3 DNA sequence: TGTGCCAGCAGTTTGGCCGGACTAGTCGCCTACGAGCAGTACTTC.

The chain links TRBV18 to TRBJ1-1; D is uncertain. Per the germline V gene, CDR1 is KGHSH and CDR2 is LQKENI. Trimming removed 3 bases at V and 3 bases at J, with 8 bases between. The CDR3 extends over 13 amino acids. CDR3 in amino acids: CASSPFSDTEAFF. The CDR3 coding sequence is TGTGCCAGCTCACCCTTTAGTGACACTGAAGCTTTCTTT.

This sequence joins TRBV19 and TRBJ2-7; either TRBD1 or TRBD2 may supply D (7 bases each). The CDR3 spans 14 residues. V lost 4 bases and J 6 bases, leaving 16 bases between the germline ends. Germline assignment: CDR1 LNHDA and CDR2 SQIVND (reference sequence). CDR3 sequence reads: CASSKRGQHGEQYF. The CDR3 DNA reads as TGTGCCAGTAGTAAGCGGGGACAGCATGGCGAGCAGTACTTC.

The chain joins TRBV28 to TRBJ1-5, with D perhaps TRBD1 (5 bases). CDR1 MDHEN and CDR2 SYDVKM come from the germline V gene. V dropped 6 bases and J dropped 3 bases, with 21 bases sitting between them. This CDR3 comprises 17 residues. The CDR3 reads CASRRDVPGGLNQPQHF. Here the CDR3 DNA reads TGTGCCAGCAGGCGGGACGTCCCAGGAGGGCTCAATCAGCCCCAGCATTTT.

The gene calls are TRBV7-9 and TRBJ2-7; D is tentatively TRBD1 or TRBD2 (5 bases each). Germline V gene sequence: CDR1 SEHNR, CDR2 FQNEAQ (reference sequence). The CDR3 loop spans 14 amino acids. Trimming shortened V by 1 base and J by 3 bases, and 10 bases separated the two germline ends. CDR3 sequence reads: CASSLVGGNYEQYF. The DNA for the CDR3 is TGTGCCAGCAGCTTAGTTGGGGGTAACTACGAGCAGTACTTC.

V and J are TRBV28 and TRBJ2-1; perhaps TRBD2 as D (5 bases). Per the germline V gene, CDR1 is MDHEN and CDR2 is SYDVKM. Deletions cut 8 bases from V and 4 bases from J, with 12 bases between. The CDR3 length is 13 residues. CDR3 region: CASLSGIYNEQFF. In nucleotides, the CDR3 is TGTGCCAGCTTATCCGGGATTTACAATGAGCAGTTCTTC.

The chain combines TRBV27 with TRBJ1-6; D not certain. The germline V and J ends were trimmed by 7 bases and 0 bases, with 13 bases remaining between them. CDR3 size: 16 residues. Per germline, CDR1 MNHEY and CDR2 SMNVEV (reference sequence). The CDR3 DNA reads TGTGCCAGCACCAATGACACGAGCTCCTATAATTCACCCCTCCACTTT. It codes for CASTNDTSSYNSPLHF.

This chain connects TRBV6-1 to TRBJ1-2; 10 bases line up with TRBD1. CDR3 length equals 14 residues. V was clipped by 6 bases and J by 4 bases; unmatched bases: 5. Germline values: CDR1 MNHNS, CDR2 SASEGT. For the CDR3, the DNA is TGTGCCAGCAGATCCGGGACAGGGGCCTATGGCTACACCTTC. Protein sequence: CASRSGTGAYGYTF.

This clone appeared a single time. The CDR3: CASSASTGASGQFF. CDR3 coding DNA: TGTGCCAGCAGTGCGTCGACAGGAGCCTCGGGGCAGTTCTTC. The chain carries TRBV6-6 and TRBJ2-1; D might be TRBD1 (6 bases). CDR1 MNHNY and CDR2 SVGAGI come from the germline V gene (reference sequence). This CDR3 has 14 amino acids. The V end lost 5 bases, the J end lost 12 bases, and 20 bases lay between the germline ends.

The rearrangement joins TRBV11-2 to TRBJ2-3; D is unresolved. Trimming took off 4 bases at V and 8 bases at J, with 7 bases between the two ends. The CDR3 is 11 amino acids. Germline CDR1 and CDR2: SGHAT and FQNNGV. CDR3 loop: CASSSTSTQYF. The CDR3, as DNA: TGTGCCAGCAGCTCGACGAGTACGCAGTATTTT.

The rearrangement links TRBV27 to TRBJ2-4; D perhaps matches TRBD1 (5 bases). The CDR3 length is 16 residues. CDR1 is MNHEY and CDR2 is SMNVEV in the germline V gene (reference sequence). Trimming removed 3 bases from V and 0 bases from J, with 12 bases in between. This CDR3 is CASSFRGNLAKNIQYF. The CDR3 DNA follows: TGTGCCAGCAGTTTTAGGGGTAACTTAGCCAAAAACATTCAGTACTTC.

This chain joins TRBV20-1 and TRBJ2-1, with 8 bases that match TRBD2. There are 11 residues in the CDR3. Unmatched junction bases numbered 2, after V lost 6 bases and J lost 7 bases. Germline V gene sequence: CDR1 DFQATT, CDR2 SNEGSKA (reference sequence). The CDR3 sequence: CSARLANEQFF. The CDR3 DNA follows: TGCAGTGCCAGACTAGCGAATGAGCAGTTCTTC.

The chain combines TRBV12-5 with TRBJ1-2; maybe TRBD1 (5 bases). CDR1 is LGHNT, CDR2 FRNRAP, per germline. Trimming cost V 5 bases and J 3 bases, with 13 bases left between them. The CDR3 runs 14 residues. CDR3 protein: CASGVWGTDYGYTF. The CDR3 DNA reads TGTGCTAGTGGTGTATGGGGGACTGACTATGGCTACACCTTC. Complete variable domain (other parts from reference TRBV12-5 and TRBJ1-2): DARVTQTPRHKVTEMGQEVTMRCQPILGHNTVFWYRQTMMQGLELLAYFRNRAPLDDSGMPKDRFSAEMPDATLATLKIQPSEPRDSAVYFCASGVWGTDYGYTFGSGTRLTVV.

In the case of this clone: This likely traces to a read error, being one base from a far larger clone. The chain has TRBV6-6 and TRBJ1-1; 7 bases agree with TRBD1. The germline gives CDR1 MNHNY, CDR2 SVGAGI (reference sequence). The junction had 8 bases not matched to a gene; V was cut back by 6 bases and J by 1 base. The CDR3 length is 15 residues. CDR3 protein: CASSEPEGANTEAFF. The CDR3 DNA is TGTGCCAGCAGCGAACCCGAGGGGGCGAACACTGAAGCTTTCTTT.

CDR3 coding DNA: TGTGTCGGAGAACGAAGCACAGATACGCAGTATTTT. This translates into CVGERSTDTQYF. The chain is built from TRBV7-9 and TRBJ2-3, with D unresolved. The germline V gene encodes CDR1 SEHNR and CDR2 FQNEAQ (reference sequence). The CDR3 runs to 12 residues.

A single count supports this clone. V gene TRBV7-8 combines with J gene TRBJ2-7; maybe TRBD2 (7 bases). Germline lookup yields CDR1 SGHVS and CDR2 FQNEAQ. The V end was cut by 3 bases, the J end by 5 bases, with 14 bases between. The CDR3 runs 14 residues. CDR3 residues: CASSLRGRGNEQYF. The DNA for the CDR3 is TGTGCCAGCAGCTTGCGGGGGCGGGGGAACGAGCAGTACTTC.

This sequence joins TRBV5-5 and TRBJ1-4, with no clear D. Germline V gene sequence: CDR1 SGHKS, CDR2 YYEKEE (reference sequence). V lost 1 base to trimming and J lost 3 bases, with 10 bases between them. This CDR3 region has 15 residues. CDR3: CASSLNSPANEKLFF. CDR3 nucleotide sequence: TGTGCCAGCAGCTTGAATAGTCCGGCTAATGAAAAACTGTTTTTT.

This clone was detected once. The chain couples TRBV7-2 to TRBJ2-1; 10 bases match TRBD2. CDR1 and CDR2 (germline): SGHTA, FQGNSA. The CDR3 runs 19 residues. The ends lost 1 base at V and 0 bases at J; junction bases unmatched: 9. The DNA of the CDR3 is TGTGCCAGCAGCTTAGGGGCTAGCGGGAGAATTAGCTCCTACAATGAGCAGTTCTTC. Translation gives CASSLGASGRISSYNEQFF. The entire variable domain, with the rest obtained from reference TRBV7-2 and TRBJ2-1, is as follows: GAGVSQSPSNKVTEKGKDVELRCDPISGHTALYWYRQSLGQGLEFLIYFQGNSAPDKSGLPSDRFSAERTGGSVSTLTIQRTQQEDSAVYLCASSLGASGRISSYNEQFFGPGTRLTVL.

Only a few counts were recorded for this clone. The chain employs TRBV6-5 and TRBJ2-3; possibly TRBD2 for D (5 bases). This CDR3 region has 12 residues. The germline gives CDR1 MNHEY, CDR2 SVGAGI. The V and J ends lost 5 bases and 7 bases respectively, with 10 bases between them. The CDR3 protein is CASSEAANTQYF. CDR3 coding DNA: TGTGCCAGCAGTGAAGCGGCTAATACGCAGTATTTT.

The CDR3 sequence: CASSLDGVREQYF. In DNA, the CDR3 is TGTGCCAGCAGCTTAGATGGGGTGAGAGAGCAGTACTTC. The chain employs TRBV11-2 and TRBJ2-7; D gene ambiguous. V lost 0 bases and J 7 bases, leaving 10 bases between the germline ends. The CDR3 runs 13 residues. CDR1 is SGHAT, CDR2 FQNNGV, per germline.

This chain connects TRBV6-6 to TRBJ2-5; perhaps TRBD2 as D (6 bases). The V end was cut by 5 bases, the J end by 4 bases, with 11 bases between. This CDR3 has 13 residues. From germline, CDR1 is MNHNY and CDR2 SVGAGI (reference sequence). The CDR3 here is CASSGLGGETQYF. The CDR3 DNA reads TGTGCCAGCAGTGGGTTGGGGGGAGAGACCCAGTACTTC.

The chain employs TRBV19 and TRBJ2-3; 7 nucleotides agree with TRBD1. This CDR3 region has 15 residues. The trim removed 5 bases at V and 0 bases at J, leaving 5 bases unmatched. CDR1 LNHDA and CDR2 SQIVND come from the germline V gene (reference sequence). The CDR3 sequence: CASSSGQVSTDTQYF. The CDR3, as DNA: TGTGCCAGTAGTTCAGGACAGGTCAGCACAGATACGCAGTATTTT.

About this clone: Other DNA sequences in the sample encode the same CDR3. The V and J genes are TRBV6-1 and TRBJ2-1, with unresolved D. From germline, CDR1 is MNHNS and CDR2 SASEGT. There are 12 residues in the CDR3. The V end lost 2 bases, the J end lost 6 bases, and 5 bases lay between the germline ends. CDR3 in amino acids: CASSETRNEQFF. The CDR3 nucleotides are TGTGCCAGCAGTGAAACCCGCAATGAGCAGTTCTTC.

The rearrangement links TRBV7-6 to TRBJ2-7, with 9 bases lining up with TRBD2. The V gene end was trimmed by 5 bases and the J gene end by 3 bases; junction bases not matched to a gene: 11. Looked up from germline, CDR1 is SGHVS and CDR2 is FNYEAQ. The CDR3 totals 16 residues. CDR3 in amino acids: CASSPRGGREIYEQYF. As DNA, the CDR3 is TGTGCCAGCAGCCCGCGGGGGGGGAGGGAAATCTACGAGCAGTACTTC.

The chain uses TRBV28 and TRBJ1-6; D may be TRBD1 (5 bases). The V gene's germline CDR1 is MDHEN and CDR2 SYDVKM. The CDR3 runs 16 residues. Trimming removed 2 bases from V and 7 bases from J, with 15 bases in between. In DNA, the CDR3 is TGTGCCAGCAGTTTAAGCCCAGCAGGGAGGAATTCACCCCTCCACTTT. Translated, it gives CASSLSPAGRNSPLHF.

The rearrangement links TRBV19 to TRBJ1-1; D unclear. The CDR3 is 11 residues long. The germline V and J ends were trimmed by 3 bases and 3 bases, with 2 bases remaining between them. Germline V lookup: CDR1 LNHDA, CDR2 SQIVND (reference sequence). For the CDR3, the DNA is TGTGCCAGTAGTATTTACACTGAAGCTTTCTTT. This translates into CASSIYTEAFF.

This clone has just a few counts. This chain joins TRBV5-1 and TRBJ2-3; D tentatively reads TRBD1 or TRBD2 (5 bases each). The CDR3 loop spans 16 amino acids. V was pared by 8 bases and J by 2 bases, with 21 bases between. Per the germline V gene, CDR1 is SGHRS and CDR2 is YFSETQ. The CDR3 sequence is CASTRVGALATDTQYF. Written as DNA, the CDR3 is TGCGCCAGTACCAGGGTAGGGGCCCTAGCCACAGATACGCAGTATTTT.

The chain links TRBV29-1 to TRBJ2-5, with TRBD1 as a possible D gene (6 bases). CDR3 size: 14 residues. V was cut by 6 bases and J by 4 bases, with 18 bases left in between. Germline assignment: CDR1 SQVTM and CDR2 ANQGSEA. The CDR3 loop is CSVDSLSGGETQYF. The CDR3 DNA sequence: TGCAGCGTGGACAGCCTATCTGGGGGAGAGACCCAGTACTTC. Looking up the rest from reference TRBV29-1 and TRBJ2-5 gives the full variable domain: SAVISQKPSRDICQRGTSLTIQCQVDSQVTMMFWYRQQPGQSLTLIATANQGSEATYESGFVIDKFPISRPNLTFSTLTVSNMSPEDSSIYLCSVDSLSGGETQYFGPGTRLLVL.

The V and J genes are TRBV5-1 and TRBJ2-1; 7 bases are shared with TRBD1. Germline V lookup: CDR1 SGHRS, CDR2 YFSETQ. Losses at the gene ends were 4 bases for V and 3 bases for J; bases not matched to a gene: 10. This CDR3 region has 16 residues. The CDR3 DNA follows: TGCGCCAGCAGCCTGGGGGACAGCACCTTCTACAATGAGCAGTTCTTC. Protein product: CASSLGDSTFYNEQFF.

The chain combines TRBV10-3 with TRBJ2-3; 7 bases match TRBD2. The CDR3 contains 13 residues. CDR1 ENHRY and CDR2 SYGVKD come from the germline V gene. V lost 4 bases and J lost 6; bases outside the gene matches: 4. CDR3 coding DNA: TGTGCCATCAGTGGGGGGGGTGAGGATACGCAGTATTTT. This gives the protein CAISGGGEDTQYF.

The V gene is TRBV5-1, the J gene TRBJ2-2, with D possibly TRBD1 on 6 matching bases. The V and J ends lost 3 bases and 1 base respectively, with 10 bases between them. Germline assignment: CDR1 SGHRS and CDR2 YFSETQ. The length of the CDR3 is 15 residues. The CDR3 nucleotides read TGCGCCAGCAGCTCCCAGACAGGGAACACCGGGGAGCTGTTTTTT. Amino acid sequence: CASSSQTGNTGELFF.

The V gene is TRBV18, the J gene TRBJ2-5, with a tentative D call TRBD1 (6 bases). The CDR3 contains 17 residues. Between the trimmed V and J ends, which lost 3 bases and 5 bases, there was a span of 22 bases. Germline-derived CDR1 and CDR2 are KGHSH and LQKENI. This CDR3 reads CASSPNYSVLRGETQYF. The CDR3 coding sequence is TGTGCCAGCTCACCGAATTACAGCGTCCTTAGGGGGGAGACCCAGTACTTC. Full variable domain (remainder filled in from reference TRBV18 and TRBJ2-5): NAGVMQNPRHLVRRRGQEARLRCSPMKGHSHVYWYRQLPEEGLKFMVYLQKENIIDESGMPKERFSAEFPKEGPSILRIQQVVRGDSAAYFCASSPNYSVLRGETQYFGPGTRLLVL.